This T cell receptor (beta chain) appears in the sequencing data of a study of cytomegalovirus exposure and HLA in healthy donors. Regarding the study as a whole: Cytomegalovirus status was reportedly diagnosed by the classifier with high specificity and sensitivity. The number of N-insertions in an Asian-associated ancestry cluster was reportedly below the 666-donor mean in a later analysis.

Germline-derived CDR1 and CDR2 are SEHNR and FQNEAQ (reference sequence). The CDR3 loop spans 16 amino acids. Trimming shortened V by 5 bases and J by 1 base, and 15 bases separated the two germline ends. With respect to this clone: The antigen is not known.

PCR used 60 Vbeta primers and 13 Jbeta primers. Only in-frame clones appear in the TCRdb table, and some are missing; sequencing was by immunoSEQ multiplex PCR. The sample lists approximately 240,000 clones; more than 85% were seen once. The TCR originated in a woman aged 18-29 years in good health and CMV-seronegative. The genes are TRBV7-9 and TRBJ1-5; D might be TRBD1 (5 bases). Sequencing was carried out using PBMCs. The CDR3, as DNA: TGTGCCAGCAGCCTAATGGTACAGGTGAGCAATCAGCCCCAGCATTTT. Translation: CASSLMVQVSNQPQHF.